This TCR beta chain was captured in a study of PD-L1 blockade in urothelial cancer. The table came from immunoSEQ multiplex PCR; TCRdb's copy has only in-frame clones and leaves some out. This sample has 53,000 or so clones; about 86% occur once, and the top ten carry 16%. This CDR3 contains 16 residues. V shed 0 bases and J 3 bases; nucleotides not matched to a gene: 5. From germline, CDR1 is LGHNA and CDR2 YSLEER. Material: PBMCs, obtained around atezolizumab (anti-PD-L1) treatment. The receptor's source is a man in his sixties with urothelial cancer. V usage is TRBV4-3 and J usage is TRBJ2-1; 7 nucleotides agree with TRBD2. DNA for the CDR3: TGCGCCAGCAGCCAAGAACCCGGGAGGTACTACAATGAGCAGTTCTTC. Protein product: CASSQEPGRYYNEQFF.